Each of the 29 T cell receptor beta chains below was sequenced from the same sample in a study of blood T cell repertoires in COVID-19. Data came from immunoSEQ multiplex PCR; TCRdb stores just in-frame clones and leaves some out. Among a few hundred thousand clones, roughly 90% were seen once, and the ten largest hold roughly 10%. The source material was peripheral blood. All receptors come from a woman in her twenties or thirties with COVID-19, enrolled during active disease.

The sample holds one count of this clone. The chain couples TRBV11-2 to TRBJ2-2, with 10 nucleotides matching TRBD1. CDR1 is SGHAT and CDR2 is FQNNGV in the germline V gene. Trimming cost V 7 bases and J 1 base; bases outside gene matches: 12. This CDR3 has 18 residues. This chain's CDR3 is CASTVTGGLVVNTGELFF. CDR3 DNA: TGTGCCAGCACCGTGACAGGGGGCCTAGTGGTGAACACCGGGGAGCTGTTTTTT.

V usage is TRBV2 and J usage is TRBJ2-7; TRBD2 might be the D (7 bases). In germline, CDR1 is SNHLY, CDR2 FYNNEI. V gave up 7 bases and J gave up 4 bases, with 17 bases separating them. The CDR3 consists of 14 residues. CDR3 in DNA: TGTGCCAGCAACGAAGGGGGGGATCTATACGAGCAGTACTTC. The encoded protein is CASNEGGDLYEQYF.

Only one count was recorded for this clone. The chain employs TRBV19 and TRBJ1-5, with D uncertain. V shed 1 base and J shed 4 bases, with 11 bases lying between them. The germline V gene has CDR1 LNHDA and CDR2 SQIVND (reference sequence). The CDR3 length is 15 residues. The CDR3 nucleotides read TGTGCCAGTAGTATAGGAGGGCAGGCAAATCAGCCCCAGCATTTT. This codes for CASSIGGQANQPQHF. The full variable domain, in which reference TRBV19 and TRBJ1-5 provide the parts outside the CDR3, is DGGITQSPKYLFRKEGQNVTLSCEQNLNHDAMYWYRQDPGQGLRLIYYSQIVNDFQKGDIAEGYSVSREKKESFPLTVTSAQKNPTAFYLCASSIGGQANQPQHFGDGTRLSIL.

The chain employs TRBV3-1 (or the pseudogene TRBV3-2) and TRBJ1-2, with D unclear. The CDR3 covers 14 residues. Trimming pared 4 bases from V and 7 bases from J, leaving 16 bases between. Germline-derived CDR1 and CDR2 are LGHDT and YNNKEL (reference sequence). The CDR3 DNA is TGTGCCAGCAGCCGGCGGTGGAGCGAGGCTGGCTACACCTTC. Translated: CASSRRWSEAGYTF.

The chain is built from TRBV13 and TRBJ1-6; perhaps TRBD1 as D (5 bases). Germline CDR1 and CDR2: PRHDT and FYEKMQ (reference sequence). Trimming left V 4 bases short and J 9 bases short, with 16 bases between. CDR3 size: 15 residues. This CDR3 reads CASSSLTGVGSPLHF. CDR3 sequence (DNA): TGTGCCAGCAGCTCCCTGACGGGGGTGGGTTCACCCCTCCACTTT.

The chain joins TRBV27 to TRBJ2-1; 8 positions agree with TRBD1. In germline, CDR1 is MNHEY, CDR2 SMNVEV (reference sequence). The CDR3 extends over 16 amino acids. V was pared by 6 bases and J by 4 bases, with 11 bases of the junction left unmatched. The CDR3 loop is CASRDLGQGLYNEQFF. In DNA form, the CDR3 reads TGTGCCAGCAGGGACCTAGGACAGGGCCTATACAATGAGCAGTTCTTC.

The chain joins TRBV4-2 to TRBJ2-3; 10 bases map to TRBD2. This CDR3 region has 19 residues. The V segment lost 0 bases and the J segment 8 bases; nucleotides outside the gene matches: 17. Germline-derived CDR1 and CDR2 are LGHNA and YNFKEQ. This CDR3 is CASSQDFRGASGGGVTQYF. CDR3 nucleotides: TGTGCCAGCAGCCAAGATTTCAGGGGGGCTAGCGGGGGTGGGGTTACGCAGTATTTT.

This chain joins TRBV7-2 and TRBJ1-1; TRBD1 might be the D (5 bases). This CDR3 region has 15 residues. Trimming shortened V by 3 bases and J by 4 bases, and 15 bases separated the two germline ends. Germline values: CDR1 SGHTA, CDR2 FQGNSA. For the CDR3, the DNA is TGTGCCAGCAGCTTTGGCAGGGTTAGGGGCACTGAAGCTTTCTTT. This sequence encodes CASSFGRVRGTEAFF.

Here the CDR3 reads CASSLALGDTIILSTF. The DNA for the CDR3 is TGTGCCAGCAGCTTAGCGTTAGGGGATACTATTATATTGAGCACCTTC. The rearrangement joins TRBV7-9 to TRBJ1-2, with D possibly TRBD1 on 5 matching bases. Trimming took 0 bases from V and 13 from J, leaving 24 bases between them. CDR1 SEHNR and CDR2 FQNEAQ come from the germline V gene (reference sequence). The CDR3 totals 16 residues.

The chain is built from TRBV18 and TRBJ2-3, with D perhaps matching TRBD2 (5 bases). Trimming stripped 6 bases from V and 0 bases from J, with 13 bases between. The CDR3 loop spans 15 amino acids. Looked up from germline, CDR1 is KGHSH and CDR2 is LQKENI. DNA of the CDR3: TGTGCCAGCTCCCCTGGGCGGGTTAGCACAGATACGCAGTATTTT. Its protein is CASSPGRVSTDTQYF.

CDR3 loop: CASSLGGDLNTEAFF. The CDR3 DNA reads as TGTGCCAGCAGCTTAGGGGGCGACTTGAACACTGAAGCTTTCTTT. J is TRBJ1-1 and V is TRBV11-3; TRBD1 is a possible D gene (5 bases). The CDR3 runs to 15 residues. Germline loops: CDR1 SGHNT, CDR2 YENEEA. Trimming left V 1 base short and J 0 bases short, with 9 bases between.

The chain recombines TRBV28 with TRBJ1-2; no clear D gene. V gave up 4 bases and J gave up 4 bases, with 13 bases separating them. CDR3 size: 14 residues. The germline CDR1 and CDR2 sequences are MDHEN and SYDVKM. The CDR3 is CASSSSVETYGYTF. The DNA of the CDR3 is TGTGCCAGCAGTTCCAGCGTAGAGACCTATGGCTACACCTTC.

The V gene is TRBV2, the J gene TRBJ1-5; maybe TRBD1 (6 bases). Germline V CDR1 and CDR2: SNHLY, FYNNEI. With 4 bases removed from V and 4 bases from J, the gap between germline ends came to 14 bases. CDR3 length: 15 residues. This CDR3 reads CASSGTGGANQPQHF. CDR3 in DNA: TGTGCCAGCAGTGGAACTGGGGGGGCAAATCAGCCCCAGCATTTT.

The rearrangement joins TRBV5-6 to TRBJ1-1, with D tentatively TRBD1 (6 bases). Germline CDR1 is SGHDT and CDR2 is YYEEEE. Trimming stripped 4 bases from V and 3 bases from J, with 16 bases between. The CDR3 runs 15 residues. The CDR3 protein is CASSPPGGLDTEAFF. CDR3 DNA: TGTGCCAGCAGCCCCCCGGGGGGGCTGGACACTGAAGCTTTCTTT.

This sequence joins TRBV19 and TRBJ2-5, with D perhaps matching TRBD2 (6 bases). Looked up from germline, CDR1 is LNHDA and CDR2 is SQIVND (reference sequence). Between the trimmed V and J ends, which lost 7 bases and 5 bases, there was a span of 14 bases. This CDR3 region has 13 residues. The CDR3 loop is CASTQSRGETQYF. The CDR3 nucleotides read TGTGCCAGTACCCAAAGCCGGGGGGAGACCCAGTACTTC.

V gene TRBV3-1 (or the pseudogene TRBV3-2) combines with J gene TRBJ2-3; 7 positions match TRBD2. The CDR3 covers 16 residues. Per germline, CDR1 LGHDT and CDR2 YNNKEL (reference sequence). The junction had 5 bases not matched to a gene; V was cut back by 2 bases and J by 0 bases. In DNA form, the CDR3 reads TGTGCCAGCAGCCAACCGCTAGCGGATAGCACAGATACGCAGTATTTT. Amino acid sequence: CASSQPLADSTDTQYF.

The DNA for the CDR3 is TGTGCCAGCAGTGATACGTTATTAGATGGCTACACCTTC. This translates into CASSDTLLDGYTF. The rearrangement uses TRBV2 and TRBJ1-2; unclear D gene. V dropped 3 bases and J dropped 6 bases, with 11 bases sitting between them. Germline V gene sequence: CDR1 SNHLY, CDR2 FYNNEI. This CDR3 spans 13 amino acids.

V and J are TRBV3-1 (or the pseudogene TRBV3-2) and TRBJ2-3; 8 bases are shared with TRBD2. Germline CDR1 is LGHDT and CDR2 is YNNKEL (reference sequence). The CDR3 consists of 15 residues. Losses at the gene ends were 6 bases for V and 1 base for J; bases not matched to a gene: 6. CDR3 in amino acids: CASRQRGLRTDTQYF. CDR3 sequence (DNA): TGTGCCAGCAGACAGCGGGGGCTGCGCACAGATACGCAGTATTTT.

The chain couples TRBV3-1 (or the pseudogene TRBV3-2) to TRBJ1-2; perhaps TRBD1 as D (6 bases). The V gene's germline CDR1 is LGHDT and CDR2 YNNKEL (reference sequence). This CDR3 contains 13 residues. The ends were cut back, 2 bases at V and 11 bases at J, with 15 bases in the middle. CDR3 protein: CASSQLGQGPYTF. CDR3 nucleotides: TGTGCCAGCAGCCAACTGGGACAAGGGCCATACACCTTC.

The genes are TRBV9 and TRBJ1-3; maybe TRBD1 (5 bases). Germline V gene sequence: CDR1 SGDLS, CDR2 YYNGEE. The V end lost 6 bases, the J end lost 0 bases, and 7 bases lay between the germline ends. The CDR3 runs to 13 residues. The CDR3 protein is CASTGYSGNTIYF. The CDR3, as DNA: TGTGCCAGCACAGGGTACTCTGGAAACACCATATATTTT.

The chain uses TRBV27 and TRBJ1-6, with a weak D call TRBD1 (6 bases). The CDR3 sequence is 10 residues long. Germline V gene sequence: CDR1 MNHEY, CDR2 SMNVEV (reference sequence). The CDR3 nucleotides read TGTGGTGGACAGTACTCACCCCTCCACTTT. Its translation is CGGQYSPLHF.

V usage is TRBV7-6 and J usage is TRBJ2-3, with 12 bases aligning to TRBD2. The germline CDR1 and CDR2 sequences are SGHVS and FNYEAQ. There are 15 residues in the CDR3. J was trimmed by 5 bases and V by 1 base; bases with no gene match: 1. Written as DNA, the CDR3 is TGTGCCAGCAGCTTAGGACTAGCGGGGGTAGATACGCAGTATTTT. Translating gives CASSLGLAGVDTQYF. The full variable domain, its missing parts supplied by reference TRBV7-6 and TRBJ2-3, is GAGVSQSPRYKVTKRGQDVALRCDPISGHVSLYWYRQALGQGPEFLTYFNYEAQQDKSGLPNDRFSAERPEGSISTLTIQRTEQRDSAMYRCASSLGLAGVDTQYFGPGTRLTVL.

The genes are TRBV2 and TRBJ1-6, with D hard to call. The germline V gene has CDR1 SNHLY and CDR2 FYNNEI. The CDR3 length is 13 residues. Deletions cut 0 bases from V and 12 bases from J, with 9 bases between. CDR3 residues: CASSEANSRPLHF. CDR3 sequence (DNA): TGTGCCAGCAGTGAAGCGAACAGCCGACCCCTCCACTTT.

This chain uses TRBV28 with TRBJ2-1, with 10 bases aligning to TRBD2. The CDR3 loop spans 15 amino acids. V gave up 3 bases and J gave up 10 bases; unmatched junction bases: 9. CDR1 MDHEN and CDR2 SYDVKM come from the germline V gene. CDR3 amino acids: CASSFLAGGLGEQFF. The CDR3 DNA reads TGTGCCAGCAGTTTCTTAGCGGGGGGTCTCGGGGAGCAGTTCTTC.

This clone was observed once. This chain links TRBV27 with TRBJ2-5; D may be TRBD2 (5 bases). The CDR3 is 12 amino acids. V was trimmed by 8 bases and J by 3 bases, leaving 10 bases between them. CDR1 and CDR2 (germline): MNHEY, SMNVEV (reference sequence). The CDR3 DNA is TGTGCCAGCCCCGGGATAAAAGAGACCCAGTACTTC. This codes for CASPGIKETQYF.

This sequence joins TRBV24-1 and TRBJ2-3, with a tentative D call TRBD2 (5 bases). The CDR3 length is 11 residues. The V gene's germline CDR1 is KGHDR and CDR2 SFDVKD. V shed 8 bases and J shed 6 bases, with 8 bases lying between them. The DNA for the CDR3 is TGTGCCACCACAAGAGGGGATACGCAGTATTTT. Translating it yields CATTRGDTQYF.

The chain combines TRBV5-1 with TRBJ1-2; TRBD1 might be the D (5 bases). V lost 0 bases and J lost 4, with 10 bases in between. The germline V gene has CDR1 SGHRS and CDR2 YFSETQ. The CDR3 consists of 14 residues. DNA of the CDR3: TGCGCCAGCAGCTTGGAGGGGCCGGGCTATGGCTACACCTTC. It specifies CASSLEGPGYGYTF.

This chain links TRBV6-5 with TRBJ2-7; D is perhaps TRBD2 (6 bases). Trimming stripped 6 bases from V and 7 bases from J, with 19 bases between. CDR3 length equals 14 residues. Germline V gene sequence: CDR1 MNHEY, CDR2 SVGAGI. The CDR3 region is CASSDLQEGREQYF. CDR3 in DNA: TGTGCCAGCAGCGACCTACAGGAGGGTAGGGAGCAGTACTTC.

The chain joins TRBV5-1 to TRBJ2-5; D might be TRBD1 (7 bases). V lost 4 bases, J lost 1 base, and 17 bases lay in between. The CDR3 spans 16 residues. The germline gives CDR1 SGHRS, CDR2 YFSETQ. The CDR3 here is CASSLGGTVLQETQYF. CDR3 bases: TGCGCCAGCAGCCTAGGGGGGACAGTACTCCAAGAGACCCAGTACTTC. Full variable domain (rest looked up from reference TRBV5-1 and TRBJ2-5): KAGVTQTPRYLIKTRGQQVTLSCSPISGHRSVSWYQQTPGQGLQFLFEYFSETQRNKGNFPGRFSGRQFSNSRSEMNVSTLELGDSALYLCASSLGGTVLQETQYFGPGTRLLVL.